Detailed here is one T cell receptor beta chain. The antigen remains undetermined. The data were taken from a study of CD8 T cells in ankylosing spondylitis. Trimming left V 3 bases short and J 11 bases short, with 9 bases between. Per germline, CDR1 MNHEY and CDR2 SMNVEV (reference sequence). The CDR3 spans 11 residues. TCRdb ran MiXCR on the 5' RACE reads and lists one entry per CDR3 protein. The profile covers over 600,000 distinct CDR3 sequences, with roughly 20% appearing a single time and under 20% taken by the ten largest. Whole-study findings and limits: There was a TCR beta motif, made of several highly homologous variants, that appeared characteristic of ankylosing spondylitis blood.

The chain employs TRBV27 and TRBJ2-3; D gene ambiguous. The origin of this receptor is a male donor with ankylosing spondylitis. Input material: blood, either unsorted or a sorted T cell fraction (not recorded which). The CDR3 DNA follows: TGTGCCAGCAGTTTTCTTGAAAGGCAGTATTTT. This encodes CASSFLERQYF.